This entry lists 23 T cell receptor beta chains sequenced from one sample in a study of control samples from healthy donors and cancer patients. Clones were sequenced by immunoSEQ multiplex PCR, and TCRdb holds only the in-frame ones, with some missing. The sample holds more than 140,000 clones, roughly 89% seen once. Sequencing was carried out using blood. Source of these receptors: a man aged 18 to 29 in good health.

This chain connects TRBV28 to TRBJ2-5; TRBD2 matches at 8 bases. Per the germline V gene, CDR1 is MDHEN and CDR2 is SYDVKM. V dropped 5 bases and J dropped 4; count of bases not matched to a gene: 12. The CDR3 extends over 16 amino acids. CDR3 in DNA: TGTGCCAGCAGTAGTCGCGGGGGGATGGTAGGAGAGACCCAGTACTTC. As protein: CASSSRGGMVGETQYF. Variable domain in full (rest from reference TRBV28 and TRBJ2-5): DVKVTQSSRYLVKRTGEKVFLECVQDMDHENMFWYRQDPGLGLRLIYFSYDVKMKEKGDIPEGYSVSREKKERFSLILESASTNQTSMYLCASSSRGGMVGETQYFGPGTRLLVL.

The CDR3 protein is CASSGSGTSGGTDTQYF. The CDR3 nucleotides are TGCGCCAGCAGCGGATCCGGGACTTCGGGGGGCACAGATACGCAGTATTTT. The J gene is TRBJ2-3, the V gene TRBV5-1; D is possibly TRBD2 (6 bases). CDR1 SGHRS and CDR2 YFSETQ come from the germline V gene. The CDR3 is 17 residues long. Trimming took 4 bases from V and 1 from J, leaving 19 bases between them.

The chain combines TRBV28 with TRBJ1-6; D unresolved. The V and J ends lost 1 base and 10 bases respectively, with 5 bases between them. CDR1 and CDR2 from the germline V gene are MDHEN and SYDVKM. The CDR3 loop spans 12 amino acids. Here the CDR3 DNA reads TGTGCCAGCAGTTTATCGGGGTCACCCCTCCACTTT. This sequence encodes CASSLSGSPLHF.

The V call is TRBV9, the J call TRBJ1-6, with D possibly being TRBD1 (5 bases). V lost 0 bases to trimming and J lost 6 bases, with 7 bases between them. Germline CDR1 SGDLS, CDR2 YYNGEE. CDR3 size: 14 residues. The CDR3 DNA sequence: TGTGCCAGCAGCGTAGAAGGGGTTAATTCACCCCTCCACTTT. It specifies CASSVEGVNSPLHF. Supplemented by reference TRBV9 and TRBJ1-6, the full variable domain reads DSGVTQTPKHLITATGQRVTLRCSPRSGDLSVYWYQQSLDQGLQFLIQYYNGEERAKGNILERFSAQQFPDLHSELNLSSLELGDSALYFCASSVEGVNSPLHFGNGTRLTVT.

This chain links TRBV5-1 with TRBJ2-7; TRBD1 agrees at 7 bases. The length of the CDR3 is 14 residues. The J segment lost 0 bases and the V segment lost 4 bases, leaving 4 bases of the junction unmatched. Per the germline V gene, CDR1 is SGHRS and CDR2 is YFSETQ. CDR3 in DNA: TGCGCCAGCAGCCCACAGGGGAGCTCCTACGAGCAGTACTTC. Protein sequence: CASSPQGSSYEQYF.

The J gene is TRBJ2-4, the V gene TRBV10-2; TRBD2 aligns across 12 bases. Germline values: CDR1 WSHSY, CDR2 SAAADI. The CDR3 has 14 amino acids. Trimming cost V 3 bases and J 13 bases; bases outside gene matches: 7. The CDR3 region has the DNA TGCGCCAGCAGTGAACAAACTAGCGGGGGGCACCAGTACTTC. Its translation: CASSEQTSGGHQYF.

This clone has just one count. V usage is TRBV7-6 and J usage is TRBJ1-4; 10 bases are shared with TRBD1. With 4 bases clipped from V and 7 bases from J, the junction kept 3 bases outside the gene matches. CDR3 length: 14 amino acids. Germline CDR1 reads SGHVS; CDR2 reads FNYEAQ. CDR3 loop: CASSSGTGAEKLFF. The CDR3 region has the DNA TGTGCCAGCAGCTCCGGGACAGGGGCTGAAAAACTGTTTTTT.

The gene calls are TRBV4-1 and TRBJ1-2; 9 bases match TRBD1. Germline lookup yields CDR1 MGHRA and CDR2 YSYEKL. Unmatched junction bases numbered 5, after V lost 1 base and J lost 5 bases. The CDR3 contains 15 residues. DNA of the CDR3: TGCGCCAGCAGCCAAGTGGGGACAGGGTGGTATGGCTACACCTTC. As protein: CASSQVGTGWYGYTF.

The chain combines TRBV9 with TRBJ2-3, with D perhaps TRBD2 (7 bases). Germline-derived CDR1 and CDR2 are SGDLS and YYNGEE. With 1 base removed from V and 2 bases from J, the gap between germline ends came to 14 bases. The CDR3 covers 16 residues. The CDR3: CASSVYGGHPTDTQYF. CDR3 in DNA: TGTGCCAGCAGCGTATACGGGGGGCACCCCACAGATACGCAGTATTTT.

The sample holds one count of this clone. The V gene is TRBV9, the J gene TRBJ2-2; 11 nucleotides align to TRBD1. Germline assignment: CDR1 SGDLS and CDR2 YYNGEE. This CDR3 has 15 residues. J was trimmed by 6 bases and V by 4 bases; bases with no gene match: 5. The CDR3 DNA is TGTGCCAGCAGCCTAACGGGACAGGGGGCCGGGGAGCTGTTTTTT. The encoded protein is CASSLTGQGAGELFF.

The rearrangement uses TRBV7-9 and TRBJ1-1; maybe TRBD1 (6 bases). CDR3 length: 13 amino acids. Germline V lookup: CDR1 SEHNR, CDR2 FQNEAQ (reference sequence). The V end was cut by 2 bases, the J end by 6 bases, with 10 bases between. The CDR3 here is CASSLQGIPEAFF. The DNA for the CDR3 is TGTGCCAGCAGCTTACAGGGGATCCCTGAAGCTTTCTTT.

The V gene is TRBV5-1, the J gene TRBJ1-2, with 11 bases identical to TRBD1. There are 14 residues in the CDR3. Germline assignment: CDR1 SGHRS and CDR2 YFSETQ. Losses at the gene ends were 4 bases for V and 7 bases for J; bases not matched to a gene: 6. The CDR3 region is CASSPGQGASGYTF. CDR3 sequence (DNA): TGCGCCAGCAGCCCAGGACAGGGGGCTTCTGGCTACACCTTC.

This clone was seen only once. The chain is built from TRBV6-5 and TRBJ1-2; D not resolved. Germline CDR1 reads MNHEY; CDR2 reads SVGAGI. Trimming shortened V by 6 bases and J by 1 base, and 15 bases separated the two germline ends. The CDR3 contains 15 residues. CDR3 in DNA: TGTGCCAGCAGGTACAGCCGACTCCTTAACTATGGCTACACCTTC. Translating gives CASRYSRLLNYGYTF.

The chain links TRBV4-3 to TRBJ2-2; D is unclear. The CDR3 runs 14 residues. Germline values: CDR1 LGHNA, CDR2 YSLEER. Trimming removed 1 base at V and 1 base at J, with 4 bases between. This chain's CDR3 is CASSQVWNTGELFF. In DNA form, the CDR3 reads TGCGCCAGCAGCCAAGTCTGGAACACCGGGGAGCTGTTTTTT.

This chain connects TRBV28 to TRBJ1-1; 7 bases line up with TRBD1. Germline trimming cut 9 bases from V and 1 base from J; bases unmatched to any gene: 2. The CDR3 extends over 12 amino acids. Germline V lookup: CDR1 MDHEN, CDR2 SYDVKM. The CDR3 nucleotides read TGTGCCAGGACAGGGCCGAACACTGAAGCTTTCTTT. It specifies CARTGPNTEAFF.

The chain links TRBV19 to TRBJ1-3; tentative D call: TRBD1 (5 bases). The CDR3 contains 15 residues. Trimming took off 6 bases at V and 0 bases at J, with 12 bases between the two ends. Germline CDR1 is LNHDA and CDR2 is SQIVND (reference sequence). In nucleotides, the CDR3 is TGTGCCAGTAGAGACGGGGGGTTCTCTGGAAACACCATATATTTT. Translated, it gives CASRDGGFSGNTIYF.

V is TRBV7-2 and J is TRBJ1-5, with D maybe TRBD1 (5 bases). The CDR3 runs to 15 residues. Germline lookup yields CDR1 SGHTA and CDR2 FQGNSA. Trimming stripped 3 bases from V and 7 bases from J, with 16 bases between. The DNA of the CDR3 is TGTGCCAGCAGCTTTGAATTGGGCCGGGGCCAGCCCCAGCATTTT. It encodes CASSFELGRGQPQHF.

This chain uses TRBV11-2 with TRBJ1-4; D is undetermined. Trimming stripped 2 bases from V and 11 bases from J, with 9 bases between. CDR1 SGHAT and CDR2 FQNNGV come from the germline V gene. The length of the CDR3 is 12 residues. CDR3 sequence: CASSLQLQKLFF. In DNA, the CDR3 is TGTGCCAGCAGCTTACAGTTGCAGAAACTGTTTTTT.

The chain employs TRBV4-2 and TRBJ1-5; 11 nucleotides match TRBD1. The CDR3 consists of 18 residues. Germline assignment: CDR1 LGHNA and CDR2 YNFKEQ. V lost 1 base, J lost 5 bases, and 10 bases stayed unmatched. The CDR3 region has the DNA TGTGCCAGCAGCCAAGTTCAATCGGACAGGGGGCCTGATCAGCCCCAGCATTTT. It yields the protein CASSQVQSDRGPDQPQHF.

The V gene is TRBV11-3, the J gene TRBJ1-6; 9 bases match TRBD1. This CDR3 contains 20 residues. Germline CDR1 reads SGHNT; CDR2 reads YENEEA. The V segment lost 0 bases and the J segment 0 bases; nucleotides outside the gene matches: 9. The CDR3 bases are TGTGCCAGCAGCTTAGAGGCGGGGGACAGGGAAAGCTCCTATAATTCACCCCTCCACTTT. Translating gives CASSLEAGDRESSYNSPLHF.

The chain combines TRBV6-5 with TRBJ1-2; D perhaps matches TRBD1 (6 bases). The CDR3 has 14 amino acids. Germline loops: CDR1 MNHEY, CDR2 SVGAGI. Trimming took 7 bases from V and 2 from J, leaving 14 bases between them. CDR3: CASTQGTWNYGYTF. The CDR3 coding sequence is TGTGCCAGCACCCAGGGGACCTGGAACTATGGCTACACCTTC.

This clone has just one count. The chain couples TRBV9 to TRBJ2-5, with D possibly TRBD1 on 5 matching bases. V lost 3 bases to trimming and J lost 0 bases, with 6 bases between them. The CDR3 covers 13 residues. Germline V gene sequence: CDR1 SGDLS, CDR2 YYNGEE. The CDR3 DNA is TGTGCCAGCAGCGGACAGAACCAAGAGACCCAGTACTTC. Its protein product is CASSGQNQETQYF.

This CDR3 is CASSVAVGGETQYF. Here the CDR3 DNA reads TGTGCCAGCAGCGTAGCTGTAGGTGGAGAGACCCAGTACTTC. This chain joins TRBV9 and TRBJ2-5; D call uncertain. Germline values: CDR1 SGDLS, CDR2 YYNGEE. The CDR3 contains 14 residues. V lost 0 bases to trimming and J lost 4 bases, with 10 bases between them. The whole variable domain, remainder taken from reference TRBV9 and TRBJ2-5, is DSGVTQTPKHLITATGQRVTLRCSPRSGDLSVYWYQQSLDQGLQFLIQYYNGEERAKGNILERFSAQQFPDLHSELNLSSLELGDSALYFCASSVAVGGETQYFGPGTRLLVL.